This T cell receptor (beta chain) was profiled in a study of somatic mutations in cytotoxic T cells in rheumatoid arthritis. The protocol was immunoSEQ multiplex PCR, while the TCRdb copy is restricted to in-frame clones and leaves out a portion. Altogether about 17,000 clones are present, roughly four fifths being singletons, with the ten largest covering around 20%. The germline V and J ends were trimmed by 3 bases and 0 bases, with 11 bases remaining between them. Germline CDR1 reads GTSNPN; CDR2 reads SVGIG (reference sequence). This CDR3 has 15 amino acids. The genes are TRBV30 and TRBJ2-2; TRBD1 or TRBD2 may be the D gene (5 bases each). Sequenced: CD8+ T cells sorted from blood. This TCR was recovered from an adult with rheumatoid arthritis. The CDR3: CAWSRGASNTGELFF. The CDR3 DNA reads TGTGCCTGGAGCCGGGGCGCCTCGAACACCGGGGAGCTGTTTTTT.